This T cell receptor (beta chain) was recorded in a study of shared clonotypes between healthy human individuals. Produced via immunoSEQ multiplex PCR; TCRdb's table is partial and in-frame only. This sample yields 550,000 to 650,000 clones, of which roughly 95% are seen a single time; 0.11% belongs to the top ten. Naive CD8 cells, CD45RO-negative and positively selected for CCR7, excluded terminally differentiated effector memory CD45RA+ cells. V was clipped by 2 bases and J by 3 bases; unmatched bases: 6. CDR1 is SGHVS and CDR2 is FQNEAQ in the germline V gene. This CDR3 has 16 residues. V and J are TRBV7-8 and TRBJ2-3; 9 bases align to TRBD2. The sequence derives from a woman in her thirties in good health. Sequencing used naive CD8+ T cells sorted from blood. CDR3 amino acids: CASSLYAGGVTDTQYF. CDR3 bases: TGTGCCAGCAGCTTATATGCGGGAGGGGTTACAGATACGCAGTATTTT.